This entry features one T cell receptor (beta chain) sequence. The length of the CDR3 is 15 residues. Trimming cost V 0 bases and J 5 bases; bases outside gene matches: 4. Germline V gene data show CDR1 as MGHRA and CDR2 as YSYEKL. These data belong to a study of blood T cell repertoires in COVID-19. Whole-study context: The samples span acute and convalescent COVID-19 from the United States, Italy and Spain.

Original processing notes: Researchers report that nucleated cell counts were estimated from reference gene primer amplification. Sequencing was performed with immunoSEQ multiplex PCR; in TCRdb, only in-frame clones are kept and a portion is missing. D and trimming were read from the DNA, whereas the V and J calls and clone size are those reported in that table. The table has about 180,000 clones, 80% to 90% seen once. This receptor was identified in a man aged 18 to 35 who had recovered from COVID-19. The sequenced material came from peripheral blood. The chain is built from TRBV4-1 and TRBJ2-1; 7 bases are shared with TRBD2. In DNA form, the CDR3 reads TGCGCCAGCAGCCAAGAAACTAGCGCGGACAATGAGCAGTTCTTC. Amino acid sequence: CASSQETSADNEQFF.